The 2 T cell receptor beta chains given below trace back to one sample, sequenced in a study of T cells after yellow fever vaccination. Each CDR3 protein gets one entry after TCRdb re-called the 5' RACE reads with MiXCR. This sample has hundreds of thousands of distinct CDR3 sequences, with roughly an eighth found just once. The sequencing used PBMCs, collected on the day of the yellow fever booster vaccination. These receptors were collected from a man aged 30-40 years who received the YFV17D yellow fever vaccine.

The chain has TRBV7-6 and TRBJ1-1, with unresolved D. V shed 5 bases and J shed 3 bases, with 13 bases lying between them. The CDR3 totals 14 residues. Germline V gene data show CDR1 as SGHVS and CDR2 as FNYEAQ. The CDR3 loop is CASSPPGVDTEAFF. CDR3 bases: TGTGCCAGCAGCCCCCCCGGGGTGGACACTGAAGCTTTCTTT.

There are a few counts of this clonotype. The V and J genes are TRBV2 and TRBJ1-5, with D maybe TRBD1 (5 bases). The germline V gene encodes CDR1 SNHLY and CDR2 FYNNEI. The CDR3 is made up of 14 amino acids. V was pared by 3 bases and J by 6 bases, with 12 bases between. CDR3 nucleotides: TGTGCCAGCAGTGACCTGGGGGGTGGTCAGCCCCAGCATTTT. Protein product: CASSDLGGGQPQHF.